This T cell receptor beta chain was profiled in a study of CD8+CD57+ T cells in acquired aplastic anemia. The germline V gene has CDR1 MNHEY and CDR2 SMNVEV (reference sequence). The CDR3 covers 12 residues. Between the trimmed V and J ends, which lost 6 bases and 8 bases, there was a span of 13 bases. This clonotype was seen many times. According to the study, genomic DNA was the template for TCR beta VDJ and CDR3 profiling. TCRdb processed the reads anew with MiXCR; each CDR3 protein has one entry. Of tens of thousands of distinct CDR3 sequences in the sample, around half are singletons; the top ten hold about 9%.

The receptor's source is a human donor in good health, serving as a control. The chain links TRBV27 to TRBJ1-2; D perhaps matches TRBD1 (5 bases). Sequenced: sorted CD4+, CD8+, or CD8+CD57+ T cells (not recorded which) from PBMCs. CDR3 sequence (DNA): TGTGCCAGCAGGGCGGGGCTAAGGGGCTACACCTTC. It translates to CASRAGLRGYTF.